Detailed here is one T cell receptor beta chain. Unmatched junction bases numbered 19, after V lost 6 bases and J lost 6 bases. Germline V gives CDR1 MDHEN, CDR2 SYDVKM. The CDR3 is made up of 19 amino acids. The data were taken from a study of blood T cell repertoires in COVID-19. About the study: Samples representing acute and convalescent COVID-19 were sourced from the United States, Italy and Spain.

Authors' data handling: The authors estimated nucleated cell counts from reference gene primer amplification. Clones were sequenced by immunoSEQ multiplex PCR, and TCRdb holds only the in-frame ones, with some missing. That table furnishes V, J and clone size, whereas the DNA furnished D and trimming. This table has over 150,000 clones, about 83% appearing once. Material: peripheral blood. This clonotype was obtained from an elderly woman with COVID-19, enrolled during active disease. The chain recombines TRBV28 with TRBJ2-2; TRBD2 agrees at 10 bases. CDR3 sequence (DNA): TGTGCCAGCAGACCTCACAGTGGGCCGGGTAGCGGGAGGTCCGGGGAGCTGTTTTTT. Its translation is CASRPHSGPGSGRSGELFF.